The text below deals with one T cell receptor beta chain. Its antigen is not identified. The sample belongs to a study of cytomegalovirus exposure and HLA in healthy donors. Study-level points and caveats: For TCR beta chains, V- and J-gene trimming was later linked to a missense DCLRE1C variant. Presence/absence analyses treated sequencing depth as roughly uniform across donors.

The PCR used 60 Vbeta and 13 Jbeta primers. As processed by the authors: Unique TCR beta chains numbered 60 million to 100 million in a later analysis, with around 10 million shared. Generated by immunoSEQ multiplex PCR, the TCRdb table keeps only in-frame clones and is missing some. The DNA gave D and trimming, while V, J and clone size come from that table. The sample data list 85,000 to 110,000 clones. Trimming cost V 0 bases and J 7 bases, with 19 bases left between them. CDR3 length: 16 residues. Looked up from germline, CDR1 is KGHSH and CDR2 is LQKENI. What was sequenced was PBMCs. The chain couples TRBV18 to TRBJ2-7; weak D call: TRBD2 (7 bases). This clonotype was sampled from a man in his forties in good health and CMV-seronegative. The CDR3 is CASSPPGGGLLGEQYF. The CDR3 DNA sequence: TGTGCCAGCTCACCACCGGGAGGGGGTCTCCTTGGGGAGCAGTACTTC.